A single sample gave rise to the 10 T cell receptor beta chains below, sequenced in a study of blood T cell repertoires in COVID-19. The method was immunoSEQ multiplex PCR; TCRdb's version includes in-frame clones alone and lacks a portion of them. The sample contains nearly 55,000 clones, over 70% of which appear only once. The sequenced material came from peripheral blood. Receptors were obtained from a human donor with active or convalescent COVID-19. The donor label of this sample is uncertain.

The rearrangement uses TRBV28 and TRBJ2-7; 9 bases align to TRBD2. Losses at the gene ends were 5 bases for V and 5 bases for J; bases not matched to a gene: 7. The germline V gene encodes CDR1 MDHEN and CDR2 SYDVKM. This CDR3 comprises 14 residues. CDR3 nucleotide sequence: TGTGCCAGCAGTCGGTGGGGCGGGGGGGACGAGCAGTACTTC. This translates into CASSRWGGGDEQYF.

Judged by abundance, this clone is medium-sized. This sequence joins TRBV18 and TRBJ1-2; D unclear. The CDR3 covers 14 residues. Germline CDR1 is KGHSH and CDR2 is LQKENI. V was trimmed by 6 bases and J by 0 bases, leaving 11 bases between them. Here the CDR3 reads CASSSDGTNYGYTF. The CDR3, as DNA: TGTGCCAGCTCCTCGGACGGGACTAACTATGGCTACACCTTC.

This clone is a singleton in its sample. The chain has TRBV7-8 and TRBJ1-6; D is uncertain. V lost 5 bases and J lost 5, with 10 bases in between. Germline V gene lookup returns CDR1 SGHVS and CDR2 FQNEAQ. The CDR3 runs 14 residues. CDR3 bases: TGTGCCAGCAGCGGCGGGCCGAATAATTCACCCCTCCACTTT. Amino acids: CASSGGPNNSPLHF.

The chain's CDR3 is CAISGVPGLESEQFF. Here the CDR3 DNA reads TGTGCCATCAGTGGAGTTCCGGGACTAGAATCTGAGCAGTTCTTC. V and J are TRBV10-3 and TRBJ2-1, with 8 bases lining up with TRBD2. Germline V CDR1 and CDR2: ENHRY, SYGVKD. The CDR3 is 15 amino acids. V lost 4 bases to trimming and J lost 9 bases; unmatched junction nucleotides: 11.

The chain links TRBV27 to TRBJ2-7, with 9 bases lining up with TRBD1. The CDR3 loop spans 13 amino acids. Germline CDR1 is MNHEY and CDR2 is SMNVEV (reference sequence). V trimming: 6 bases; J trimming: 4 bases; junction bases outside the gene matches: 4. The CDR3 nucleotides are TGTGCCAGCAGGAGACAGGGGGTGTACGAGCAGTACTTC. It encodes CASRRQGVYEQYF.

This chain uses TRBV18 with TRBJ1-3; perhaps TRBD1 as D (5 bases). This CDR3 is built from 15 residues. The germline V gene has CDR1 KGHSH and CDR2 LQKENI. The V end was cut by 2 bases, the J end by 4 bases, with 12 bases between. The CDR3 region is CASSPGSGQGNTIYF. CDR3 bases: TGTGCCAGCTCACCAGGATCAGGGCAGGGAAACACCATATATTTT.

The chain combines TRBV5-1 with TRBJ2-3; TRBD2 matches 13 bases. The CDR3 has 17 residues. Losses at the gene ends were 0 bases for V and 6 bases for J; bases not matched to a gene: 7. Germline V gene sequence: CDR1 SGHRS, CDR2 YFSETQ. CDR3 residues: CASSLASRTSGSDTQYF. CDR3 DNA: TGCGCCAGCAGCTTGGCCTCCAGGACTAGCGGGAGTGATACGCAGTATTTT.

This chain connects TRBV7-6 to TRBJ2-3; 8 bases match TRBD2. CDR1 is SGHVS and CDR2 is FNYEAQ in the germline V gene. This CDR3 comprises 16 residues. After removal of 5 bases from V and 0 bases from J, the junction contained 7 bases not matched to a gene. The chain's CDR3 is CASSRTSRLSTDTQYF. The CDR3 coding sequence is TGTGCCAGCAGCCGGACTAGCAGACTTAGCACAGATACGCAGTATTTT.

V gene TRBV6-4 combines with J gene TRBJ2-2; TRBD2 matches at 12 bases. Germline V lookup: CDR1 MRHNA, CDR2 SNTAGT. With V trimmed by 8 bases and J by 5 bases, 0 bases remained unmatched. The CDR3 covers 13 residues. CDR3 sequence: CASGTSGTGELFF. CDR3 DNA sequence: TGTGCCAGCGGGACTAGCGGGACCGGGGAGCTGTTTTTT.

For the CDR3, the DNA is TGTGCCAGCAGAGAGGATGGGGGCGCGAGCTCTGGAAACACCATATATTTT. As protein: CASREDGGASSGNTIYF. This sequence joins TRBV7-2 and TRBJ1-3, with D possibly TRBD1 on 6 matching bases. V shed 6 bases and J shed 0 bases, with 18 bases lying between them. Germline assignment: CDR1 SGHTA and CDR2 FQGNSA. The CDR3 contains 17 residues.